The 14 T cell receptor beta chains in this list originate from one sample, sequenced in a study of molecular identifiers for immune sequencing clone quantification. TCRdb reprocessed the PCR reads via MiXCR and lists one record per CDR3 protein. The repertoire holds 490,000 or so distinct CDR3 sequences, with roughly 25% as singletons. The specimen was naive CD8+ T cells from blood, with Jurkat cell RNA spiked in. The subset here: FACS-sorted CD8+CD4-CCR7+CD45RA+ naive T cells. These TCRs come from a human donor in good health. Some libraries in this study had Jurkat cell RNA spiked in.

The J gene is TRBJ2-2, the V gene TRBV20-1; TRBD1 or TRBD2 may be the D gene (6 bases each). CDR3 length: 16 residues. Per germline, CDR1 DFQATT and CDR2 SNEGSKA (reference sequence). With 3 bases removed from V and 3 bases from J, the gap between germline ends came to 17 bases. This chain's CDR3 is CSASPGVWGDTGELFF. The CDR3 DNA sequence: TGCAGTGCTAGTCCAGGGGTCTGGGGGGACACCGGGGAGCTGTTTTTT.

This clonotype appeared a few times. The chain is built from TRBV12-5 and TRBJ1-2, with 11 positions matching TRBD1. Per germline, CDR1 LGHNT and CDR2 FRNRAP. The CDR3 is made up of 16 amino acids. Trimming took 5 bases from V and 8 from J; bases not matched to a gene: 13. The CDR3 is CASGPGQGADRQGYTF. DNA for the CDR3: TGTGCTAGTGGTCCCGGACAGGGGGCAGATCGACAGGGCTACACCTTC.

The rearrangement joins TRBV27 to TRBJ2-5, with unresolved D. Germline V gene lookup returns CDR1 MNHEY and CDR2 SMNVEV (reference sequence). V was clipped by 1 base and J by 0 bases, with 9 bases between them. The CDR3 extends over 15 amino acids. The CDR3 spells CASSLYPLNQETQYF. The CDR3 coding sequence is TGTGCCAGCAGTTTATACCCCCTTAACCAAGAGACCCAGTACTTC.

This clonotype occurred many times. This chain links TRBV29-1 with TRBJ2-5, with D tentatively TRBD1 (6 bases). The CDR3 runs to 13 residues. V lost 6 bases, J lost 1 base, and 12 bases lay in between. CDR1 and CDR2 (germline): SQVTM, ANQGSEA. The CDR3 DNA sequence: TGCAGCGTCTCTGGGGGCTTCCAAGAGACCCAGTACTTC. Its protein product is CSVSGGFQETQYF.

This clonotype was observed at least ten times. This rearrangement joins TRBV4-2 to TRBJ2-3; 11 nucleotides line up with TRBD2. The germline V gene has CDR1 LGHNA and CDR2 YNFKEQ. Losses at the gene ends were 1 base for V and 4 bases for J; bases not matched to a gene: 7. This CDR3 comprises 17 residues. The CDR3, as DNA: TGTGCCAGCAGCCAAGCGACTAGCGGGATACGCCCAGATACGCAGTATTTT. This codes for CASSQATSGIRPDTQYF.

The chain combines TRBV12-3 or TRBV12-4 with TRBJ1-4; tentative D call: TRBD1 (5 bases). The CDR3 is 13 residues long. The V end lost 5 bases, the J end lost 5 bases, and 9 bases lay between the germline ends. Written as DNA, the CDR3 is TGTGCCAGCAGTGACAGCCTAAATGAAAAACTGTTTTTT. Translated, it gives CASSDSLNEKLFF.

The V and J genes are TRBV27 and TRBJ2-7; 11 bases fit TRBD2. This CDR3 comprises 15 residues. Per the germline V gene, CDR1 is MNHEY and CDR2 is SMNVEV (reference sequence). Unmatched junction bases numbered 5, after V lost 0 bases and J lost 7 bases. CDR3 nucleotide sequence: TGTGCCAGCAGTTTATCGACTAGCGGGATGGGGGAGCAGTACTTC. Translated, it gives CASSLSTSGMGEQYF.

In regard to this clonotype: The CDR3 does not close with the conserved phenylalanine or tryptophan, likely indicating a read error. The V call is TRBV28, the J call TRBJ2-7; D assignment may be TRBD1 or TRBD2 (5 bases each). The CDR3 has 14 residues. CDR1 and CDR2 from the germline V gene are MDHEN and SYDVKM. V was cut by 2 bases and J by 2 bases, with 10 bases left in between. CDR3 loop: CASSLGDGTYEQYL. The CDR3 DNA reads TGTGCCAGCAGTTTAGGGGACGGAACCTACGAGCAGTACCTC.

This clonotype appeared once. An end of the junction does not agree with germline; a read error may underlie this. This chain links TRBV6-1 with TRBJ1-4; D ambiguous. This CDR3 is built from 15 residues. Germline V gene sequence: CDR1 MNHNS, CDR2 SASEGT. Here the CDR3 reads CASSEQDGFLGKLYF. As DNA, the CDR3 is TGTGCCAGCAGTGAACAGGACGGATTTCTTGGAAAACTGTATTTT.

Remarks on this clonotype: A much larger clone lies a single base off, so this may be a read error. The CDR3 does not close with the conserved phenylalanine or tryptophan, likely indicating a read error. This chain connects TRBV28 to TRBJ1-1; D ambiguous. The CDR3 has 14 residues. The V gene lost 3 bases and the J gene lost 3 bases, with 11 bases spanning the gap. Germline V CDR1 and CDR2: MDHEN, SYDVKM. CDR3 in DNA: TGTGCCAGCAGTTTTGATGTGGCAGACACTGAAGCTTTCCTT. As protein: CASSFDVADTEAFL.

This clonotype was counted only a few times. V usage is TRBV6-5 and J usage is TRBJ2-7; 8 bases fit TRBD1. CDR1 and CDR2 (germline): MNHEY, SVGAGI. The ends lost 3 bases at V and 2 bases at J; junction bases unmatched: 6. CDR3 size: 15 residues. The CDR3, as DNA: TGTGCCAGCAGTTATGGACAGGGTGGGGCCTACGAGCAGTACTTC. It translates to CASSYGQGGAYEQYF.

With respect to this clonotype: This may be a read error: a much more frequent sequence differs by one nucleotide. This rearrangement joins TRBV19 to TRBJ1-2; 10 nucleotides align to TRBD1. From germline, CDR1 is LNHDA and CDR2 SQIVND (reference sequence). This CDR3 region has 16 residues. V shed 8 bases and J 2 bases; nucleotides not matched to a gene: 11. The CDR3 loop is CASRVRQGARNYGYTF. The CDR3 DNA sequence: TGTGCCAGTCGTGTCAGACAGGGGGCGCGGAACTATGGCTACACCTTC. Combining the CDR3 with reference TRBV19 and TRBJ1-2 gives the whole variable domain DGGITQSPKYLFRKEGQNVTLSCEQNLNHDAMYWYRQDPGQGLRLIYYSQIVNDFQKGDIAEGYSVSREKKESFPLTVTSAQKNPTAFYLCASRVRQGARNYGYTFGSGTRLTVV.

The chain carries TRBV7-9 and TRBJ2-7; 8 nucleotides agree with TRBD1. This CDR3 region has 15 residues. The trim removed 0 bases at V and 4 bases at J, leaving 5 bases unmatched. CDR1 is SEHNR, CDR2 FQNEAQ, per germline (reference sequence). Here the CDR3 DNA reads TGTGCCAGCAGCTTAGCCCAGGGGGCGCTTTACGAGCAGTACTTC. Amino acid sequence: CASSLAQGALYEQYF.

Only a few counts were recorded for this clonotype. The chain links TRBV6-2 or TRBV6-3 to TRBJ2-4; TRBD1 might be the D (5 bases). V lost 2 bases to trimming and J lost 10 bases, with 6 bases between them. Looked up from germline, CDR1 is MNHEY and CDR2 is SVGEGT. This CDR3 is 11 amino acids long. DNA for the CDR3: TGTGCCAGCAGTTACGGACAAATTCAGTACTTC. This gives the protein CASSYGQIQYF.